Presented here are 13 T cell receptor beta chains from one specimen sequenced in a study of blood T cell repertoires in COVID-19. Repertoires were generated with immunoSEQ multiplex PCR, while TCRdb's copy carries only in-frame clones and drops some. The sample carries roughly 250,000 clones, more than 80% recorded once. Sequenced: peripheral blood. These receptors originate from a woman aged 40 to 50 with acute or convalescent COVID-19.

This clone is a singleton in its sample. V is TRBV19 and J is TRBJ2-3; TRBD2 is a possible D gene (7 bases). From germline, CDR1 is LNHDA and CDR2 SQIVND (reference sequence). The CDR3 sequence is 15 residues long. The ends were cut back, 5 bases at V and 6 bases at J, with 18 bases in the middle. CDR3 protein: CASSRGGGRGDTQYF. CDR3 in DNA: TGTGCCAGTAGTCGGGGCGGGGGCCGGGGGGATACGCAGTATTTT.

CDR3 sequence: CAWNRGGFNQPQHF. For the CDR3, the DNA is TGTGCCTGGAACCGGGGGGGATTCAATCAGCCCCAGCATTTT. The chain links TRBV30 to TRBJ1-5; possibly TRBD1 for D (5 bases). Per germline, CDR1 GTSNPN and CDR2 SVGIG (reference sequence). This CDR3 is built from 14 residues. The V and J ends lost 4 bases and 3 bases respectively, with 13 bases between them.

The chain is built from TRBV19 and TRBJ1-5; D perhaps matches TRBD1 (5 bases). The CDR3 covers 13 residues. V was trimmed by 6 bases and J by 1 base, leaving 7 bases between them. Germline assignment: CDR1 LNHDA and CDR2 SQIVND (reference sequence). The chain's CDR3 is CASSPGSNQPQHF. In nucleotides, the CDR3 is TGTGCCAGTAGCCCAGGGAGCAATCAGCCCCAGCATTTT.

The rearrangement joins TRBV25-1 to TRBJ1-2; 7 nucleotides line up with TRBD1. CDR3 length: 14 residues. In germline, CDR1 is MGHDK, CDR2 SYGVNS. The J segment lost 2 bases and the V segment lost 6 bases, leaving 6 bases of the junction unmatched. The CDR3 region is CASSLGQANYGYTF. The CDR3 nucleotides are TGTGCCAGCAGCCTCGGACAGGCCAACTATGGCTACACCTTC.

The chain employs TRBV7-6 and TRBJ2-3; TRBD1 matches at 7 bases. The CDR3 length is 14 residues. Trimming removed 3 bases from V and 5 bases from J; junction bases left unmatched: 5. Germline CDR1 and CDR2: SGHVS and FNYEAQ. The CDR3 loop reads CASSLTGPVDTQYF. Here the CDR3 DNA reads TGTGCCAGCAGCTTGACAGGGCCTGTAGATACGCAGTATTTT.

This clone was recorded once. CDR3 sequence (DNA): TGCAGCGTTGACCCGACAGGGGAGACCCAGTACTTC. This encodes CSVDPTGETQYF. The chain carries TRBV29-1 and TRBJ2-5, with 7 nucleotides matching TRBD1. The CDR3 contains 12 residues. CDR1 and CDR2 from the germline V gene are SQVTM and ANQGSEA. V was clipped by 3 bases and J by 5 bases; unmatched bases: 3.

The DNA of the CDR3 is TGTGCCAGCGGTGCTGCGGACAGACTGTTTTTT. This gives the protein CASGAADRLFF. The rearrangement links TRBV27 to TRBJ1-4; maybe TRBD1 (6 bases). This CDR3 contains 11 residues. V dropped 8 bases and J dropped 13 bases, with 14 bases sitting between them. Germline loops: CDR1 MNHEY, CDR2 SMNVEV (reference sequence).

This chain uses TRBV19 with TRBJ2-1; 7 bases agree with TRBD1. Germline V CDR1 and CDR2: LNHDA, SQIVND (reference sequence). The CDR3 runs 15 residues. The V and J ends lost 4 bases and 3 bases, in that order; junction bases with no gene match: 6. DNA of the CDR3: TGTGCCAGTAGTAACTACAGGGGCGGCTACAATGAGCAGTTCTTC. This translates into CASSNYRGGYNEQFF.

The gene calls are TRBV12-3 or TRBV12-4 and TRBJ2-1; no firm D call. This CDR3 comprises 12 residues. Trimming pared 3 bases from V and 7 bases from J, leaving 7 bases between. CDR3 loop: CASSLTGNEQFF. In DNA, the CDR3 is TGTGCCAGCAGTTTGACTGGGAATGAGCAGTTCTTC.

The J gene is TRBJ1-2, the V gene TRBV10-3; D call uncertain. Deletions cut 0 bases from V and 4 bases from J, with 9 bases between. The CDR3 loop spans 14 amino acids. Germline V gene sequence: CDR1 ENHRY, CDR2 SYGVKD. The CDR3 DNA reads TGTGCCATCAGTGAGTCGAGCAGGATCTATGGCTACACCTTC. It translates to CAISESSRIYGYTF.

The chain joins TRBV6-1 to TRBJ1-2; no definite D call. Germline V gives CDR1 MNHNS, CDR2 SASEGT. There are 15 residues in the CDR3. Trimming pared 3 bases from V and 3 bases from J, leaving 14 bases between. The CDR3 loop reads CASSEVPQTYYGYTF. DNA for the CDR3: TGTGCCAGCAGTGAGGTCCCGCAGACATACTATGGCTACACCTTC.

The rearrangement links TRBV9 to TRBJ1-4; D is perhaps TRBD1 (6 bases). Trimming took 0 bases from V and 7 from J, leaving 13 bases between them. The CDR3 contains 15 residues. Per germline, CDR1 SGDLS and CDR2 YYNGEE. Here the CDR3 DNA reads TGTGCCAGCAGCGTAGCTCACAGGGTGGGTGAAAAACTGTTTTTT. Encoded protein: CASSVAHRVGEKLFF.

The rearrangement joins TRBV19 to TRBJ2-3; 7 bases align to TRBD2. V trimming: 5 bases; J trimming: 1 base; junction bases outside the gene matches: 9. This CDR3 is built from 16 residues. From germline, CDR1 is LNHDA and CDR2 SQIVND (reference sequence). The CDR3 spells CASSPAGRWGTDTQYF. DNA of the CDR3: TGTGCCAGTAGTCCAGCGGGGAGGTGGGGCACAGATACGCAGTATTTT.